This note documents a single T cell receptor (beta chain) sequence. This sample is part of a study of blood T cell repertoires in COVID-19. Study details: T cells, B-cell-depleted T cells, or PBMCs supplied cDNA or gDNA.

Per germline, CDR1 SGHAT and CDR2 FQNNGV. The CDR3 is 13 residues long. Trimming took 5 bases from V and 8 from J; bases not matched to a gene: 4. The method was immunoSEQ multiplex PCR; TCRdb's version includes in-frame clones alone and lacks a portion of them. The sample shows fewer than 600,000 clones, 88% of them seen only once. The receptor was isolated from a woman aged 40 to 50 who had recovered from COVID-19. The chain recombines TRBV11-2 with TRBJ2-2; 8 nucleotides align to TRBD1. The sequenced sample was PBMCs or T cells enriched from blood (not recorded which). The DNA of the CDR3 is TGTGCCAGCAGCCCAGACAGGGGTGGGGAGCTGTTTTTT. Translation: CASSPDRGGELFF.